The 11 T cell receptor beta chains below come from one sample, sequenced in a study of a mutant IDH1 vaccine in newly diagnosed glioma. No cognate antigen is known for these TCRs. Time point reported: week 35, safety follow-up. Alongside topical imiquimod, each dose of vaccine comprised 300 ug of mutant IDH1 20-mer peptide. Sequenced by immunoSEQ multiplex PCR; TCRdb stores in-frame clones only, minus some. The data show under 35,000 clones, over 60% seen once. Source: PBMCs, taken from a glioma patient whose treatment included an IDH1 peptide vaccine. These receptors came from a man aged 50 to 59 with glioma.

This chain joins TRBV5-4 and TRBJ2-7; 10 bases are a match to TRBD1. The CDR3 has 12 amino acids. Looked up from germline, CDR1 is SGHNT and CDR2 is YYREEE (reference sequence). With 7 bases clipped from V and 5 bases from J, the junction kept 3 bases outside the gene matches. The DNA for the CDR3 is TGTGCCAGCGGGACAGGGGTGAACGAGCAGTACTTC. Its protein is CASGTGVNEQYF. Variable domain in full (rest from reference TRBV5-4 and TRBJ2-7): ETGVTQSPTHLIKTRGQQVTLRCSSQSGHNTVSWYQQALGQGPQFIFQYYREEENGRGNFPPRFSGLQFPNYSSELNVNALELDDSALYLCASGTGVNEQYFGPGTRLTVT.

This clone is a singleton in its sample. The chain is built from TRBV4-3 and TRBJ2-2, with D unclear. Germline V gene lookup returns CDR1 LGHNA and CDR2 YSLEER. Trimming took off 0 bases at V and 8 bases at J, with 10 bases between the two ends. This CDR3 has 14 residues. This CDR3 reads CASSQDRAEGELFF. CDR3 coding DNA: TGCGCCAGCAGCCAAGATCGGGCCGAAGGGGAGCTGTTTTTT.

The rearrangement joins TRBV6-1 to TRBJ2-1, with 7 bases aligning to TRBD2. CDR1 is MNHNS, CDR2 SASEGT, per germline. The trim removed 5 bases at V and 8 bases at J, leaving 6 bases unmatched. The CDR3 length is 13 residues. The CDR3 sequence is CASSYQGGDEQFF. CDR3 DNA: TGTGCCAGCAGTTATCAGGGAGGGGATGAGCAGTTCTTC.

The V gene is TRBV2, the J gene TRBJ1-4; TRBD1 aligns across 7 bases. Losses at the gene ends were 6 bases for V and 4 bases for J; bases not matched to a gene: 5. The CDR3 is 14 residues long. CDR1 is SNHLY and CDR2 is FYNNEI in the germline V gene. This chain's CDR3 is CASRWGQNNEKLFF. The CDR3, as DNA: TGTGCCAGCAGGTGGGGACAGAATAATGAAAAACTGTTTTTT. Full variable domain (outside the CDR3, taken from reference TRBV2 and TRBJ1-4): EPEVTQTPSHQVTQMGQEVILRCVPISNHLYFYWYRQILGQKVEFLVSFYNNEISEKSEIFDDQFSVERPDGSNFTLKIRSTKLEDSAMYFCASRWGQNNEKLFFGSGTQLSVL.

CDR3 protein: CASSLGTGISTEQFF. In DNA, the CDR3 is TGTGCCAGCAGCTTAGGGACAGGGATTTCGACTGAGCAGTTCTTC. This chain links TRBV7-9 with TRBJ2-1, with 8 bases aligning to TRBD1. Trimming removed 1 base from V and 9 bases from J; junction bases left unmatched: 8. The CDR3 is 15 residues long. The germline V gene encodes CDR1 SEHNR and CDR2 FQNEAQ (reference sequence).

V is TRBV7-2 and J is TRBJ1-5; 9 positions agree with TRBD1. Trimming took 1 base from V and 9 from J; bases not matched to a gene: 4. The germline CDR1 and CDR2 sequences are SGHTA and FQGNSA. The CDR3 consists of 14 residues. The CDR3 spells CASSLGGQGRPQHF. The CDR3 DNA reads TGTGCCAGCAGCTTAGGGGGACAGGGAAGGCCCCAGCATTTT.

The CDR3 protein is CASSEGAEETQYF. The DNA for the CDR3 is TGTGCCAGCAGCGAGGGGGCGGAGGAGACCCAGTACTTC. The chain joins TRBV10-3 to TRBJ2-5; TRBD1 agrees at 7 bases. Looked up from germline, CDR1 is ENHRY and CDR2 is SYGVKD. The CDR3 contains 13 residues. V shed 10 bases and J 5 bases; nucleotides not matched to a gene: 10.

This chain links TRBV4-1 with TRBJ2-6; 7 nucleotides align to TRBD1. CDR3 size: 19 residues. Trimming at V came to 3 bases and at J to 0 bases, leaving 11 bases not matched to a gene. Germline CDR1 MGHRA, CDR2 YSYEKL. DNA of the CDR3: TGCGCCAGCAGCCAGGAATGGGGACAGACTATCTCTGGGGCCAACGTCCTGACTTTC. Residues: CASSQEWGQTISGANVLTF.

The CDR3 reads CASSLGVTALYEQYF. In DNA form, the CDR3 reads TGTGCCAGCAGCTTAGGGGTAACAGCCCTGTACGAGCAGTACTTC. The chain carries TRBV7-8 and TRBJ2-7, with D unclear. The germline gives CDR1 SGHVS, CDR2 FQNEAQ. The CDR3 runs 15 residues. Trimming removed 1 base at V and 4 bases at J, with 14 bases between. Based on the CDR3 plus reference TRBV7-8 and TRBJ2-7, the full variable domain is GAGVSQSPRYKVAKRGQDVALRCDPISGHVSLFWYQQALGQGPEFLTYFQNEAQLDKSGLPSDRFFAERPEGSVSTLKIQRTQQEDSAVYLCASSLGVTALYEQYFGPGTRLTVT.

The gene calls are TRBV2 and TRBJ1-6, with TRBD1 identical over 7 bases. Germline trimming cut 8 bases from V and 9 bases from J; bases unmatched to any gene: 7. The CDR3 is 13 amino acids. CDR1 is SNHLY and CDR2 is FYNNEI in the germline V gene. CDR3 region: CASRGTVSSPLHF. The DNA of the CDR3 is TGTGCCAGCCGTGGGACAGTTTCTTCACCCCTCCACTTT.

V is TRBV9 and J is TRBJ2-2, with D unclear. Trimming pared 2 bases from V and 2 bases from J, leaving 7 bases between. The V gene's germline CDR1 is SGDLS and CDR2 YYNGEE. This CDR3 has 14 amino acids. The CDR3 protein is CASSVGTNTGELFF. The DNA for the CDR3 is TGTGCCAGCAGCGTGGGCACAAACACCGGGGAGCTGTTTTTT.